The T cell receptor beta chain under discussion was sequenced for a study of T cells in tumors after PD-1 blockade. Method: immunoSEQ multiplex PCR; TCRdb's copy keeps in-frame clones and lacks some. The sample lists some 66,000 clones; 74% were seen once. The V and J ends lost 5 bases and 6 bases respectively, with 10 bases between them. CDR1 and CDR2 from the germline V gene are SGHVS and FQNEAQ. The length of the CDR3 is 13 residues. The material was PBMCs, obtained after anti-PD-1 treatment. The source is a human donor with basal cell carcinoma. This rearrangement joins TRBV7-8 to TRBJ1-4; perhaps TRBD1 as D (5 bases). Here the CDR3 reads CASSPPRDEKLFF. The CDR3, as DNA: TGTGCCAGCAGCCCCCCCAGGGATGAAAAACTGTTTTTT.